The 25 T cell receptor beta chains below all came from one sample that was sequenced in a study of blood T cell repertoires in COVID-19. Produced via immunoSEQ multiplex PCR; TCRdb's table is partial and in-frame only. The sample holds roughly 240,000 clones, approximately 85% seen once. The sequenced sample consisted of peripheral blood. All receptors derive from a man aged 50 to 59 with COVID-19, enrolled during active disease.

The rearrangement uses TRBV5-1 and TRBJ1-3; D may be TRBD1 (5 bases). The CDR3 is made up of 16 amino acids. V was cut by 3 bases and J by 3 bases, with 16 bases left in between. The V gene's germline CDR1 is SGHRS and CDR2 YFSETQ. The CDR3: CASSSTGTALGNTIYF. CDR3 in DNA: TGCGCCAGCAGCTCCACAGGTACCGCTCTTGGAAACACCATATATTTT.

This sequence joins TRBV30 and TRBJ2-3; D remains ambiguous. This CDR3 is 14 amino acids long. Germline V gene data show CDR1 as GTSNPN and CDR2 as SVGIG (reference sequence). V was shortened by 5 bases and J by 1 base, with 13 bases between the two germline ends. This chain's CDR3 is CAWDSFLGTDTQYF. CDR3 DNA sequence: TGTGCCTGGGATAGCTTTCTGGGCACAGATACGCAGTATTTT.

J is TRBJ1-2 and V is TRBV5-6; tentatively, D is TRBD1 (5 bases). This CDR3 has 16 amino acids. Germline lookup yields CDR1 SGHDT and CDR2 YYEEEE. Trimming took off 0 bases at V and 4 bases at J, with 16 bases between the two ends. DNA for the CDR3: TGTGCCAGCAGCTTGGTCGGGGGAGCCCCCCCCTATGGCTACACCTTC. Translating it yields CASSLVGGAPPYGYTF.

In this sample, this clone turned up many times. V gene TRBV11-2 combines with J gene TRBJ2-2; no definite D call. V dropped 8 bases and J dropped 0 bases, with 7 bases sitting between them. Germline CDR1 and CDR2: SGHAT and FQNNGV. The CDR3 has 13 amino acids. CDR3: CASGKSNTGELFF. The CDR3 nucleotides are TGTGCCAGCGGCAAATCGAACACCGGGGAGCTGTTTTTT.

This chain joins TRBV6-1 and TRBJ2-7; D not certain. The V and J ends lost 1 base and 6 bases respectively, with 10 bases between them. CDR1 MNHNS and CDR2 SASEGT come from the germline V gene. This CDR3 is built from 13 residues. The CDR3 sequence is CASSEVRRLEQYF. DNA of the CDR3: TGTGCCAGCAGTGAAGTAAGGAGACTCGAGCAGTACTTC.

This chain uses TRBV14 with TRBJ2-7; D remains unclear. CDR3 length: 16 residues. Germline-derived CDR1 and CDR2 are SGHDN and FVKESK. Trimming stripped 1 base from V and 0 bases from J, with 13 bases between. The CDR3 sequence: CASSQAYSNPSYEQYF. For the CDR3, the DNA is TGTGCCAGCAGCCAAGCTTACAGCAATCCCTCCTACGAGCAGTACTTC.

This clone was observed a single time. The chain employs TRBV6-5 and TRBJ1-6; perhaps TRBD1 as D (5 bases). The CDR3 is 15 amino acids. Trimming pared 6 bases from V and 13 bases from J, leaving 22 bases between. Germline loops: CDR1 MNHEY, CDR2 SVGAGI. CDR3 protein: CASSQTPFSSGPLHF. The DNA for the CDR3 is TGTGCCAGCAGCCAAACCCCATTTTCCTCAGGGCCCCTCCACTTT.

This clone was counted once. The chain links TRBV27 to TRBJ1-1; TRBD1 matches at 8 bases. Germline V gene lookup returns CDR1 MNHEY and CDR2 SMNVEV (reference sequence). The CDR3 loop spans 15 amino acids. J lost 5 bases, V lost 5 bases, and 10 bases had no gene match. The CDR3 here is CASSHGRQGQTEAFF. The CDR3 coding sequence is TGTGCCAGCAGTCACGGGCGACAGGGGCAGACTGAAGCTTTCTTT.

This chain joins TRBV5-4 and TRBJ1-2, with D unresolved. V lost 5 bases and J lost 6, with 14 bases in between. CDR1 is SGHNT, CDR2 YYREEE, per germline (reference sequence). The CDR3 extends over 13 amino acids. DNA for the CDR3: TGTGCCAGCAGACGAACAGTTTCCGATGGCTACACCTTC. Encoded protein: CASRRTVSDGYTF. Complete variable domain (other parts from reference TRBV5-4 and TRBJ1-2): ETGVTQSPTHLIKTRGQQVTLRCSSQSGHNTVSWYQQALGQGPQFIFQYYREEENGRGNFPPRFSGLQFPNYSSELNVNALELDDSALYLCASRRTVSDGYTFGSGTRLTVV.

The chain carries TRBV6-2 or TRBV6-3 and TRBJ2-1; no reliable D call. Trimming cost V 6 bases and J 6 bases, with 12 bases left between them. The CDR3 runs to 13 residues. Germline V gene sequence: CDR1 MNHEY, CDR2 SVGEGT. Here the CDR3 DNA reads TGTGCCAGCAGCCCTCGTGGGCTCAATGAGCAGTTCTTC. Translating gives CASSPRGLNEQFF.

The gene calls are TRBV11-2 and TRBJ2-7, with no clear D. Germline V lookup: CDR1 SGHAT, CDR2 FQNNGV. This CDR3 spans 12 amino acids. V was clipped by 6 bases and J by 2 bases, with 8 bases between them. In nucleotides, the CDR3 is TGTGCCAGCAGTCTCCTTACCTACGAGCAGTACTTC. Its translation is CASSLLTYEQYF.

This clone was detected once. V usage is TRBV7-9 and J usage is TRBJ2-3, with 10 bases aligning to TRBD1. V gave up 5 bases and J gave up 6 bases; unmatched junction bases: 8. The CDR3 totals 15 residues. Per germline, CDR1 SEHNR and CDR2 FQNEAQ (reference sequence). CDR3 nucleotides: TGTGCCAGCAGCGCCCCCGGGACAGGGGATGATACGCAGTATTTT. Protein sequence: CASSAPGTGDDTQYF.

This chain links TRBV5-1 with TRBJ2-1, with 9 bases that match TRBD1. In germline, CDR1 is SGHRS, CDR2 YFSETQ. The ends lost 4 bases at V and 1 base at J; junction bases unmatched: 15. CDR3 length: 19 residues. This CDR3 is CASSGQGTTSTLSYNEQFF. The DNA of the CDR3 is TGCGCCAGCAGCGGACAGGGGACCACCTCTACCCTTTCCTACAATGAGCAGTTCTTC.

The chain combines TRBV19 with TRBJ1-6, with a weak D call TRBD1 (6 bases). The V gene lost 7 bases and the J gene lost 7 bases, with 14 bases spanning the gap. CDR1 and CDR2 (germline): LNHDA, SQIVND (reference sequence). This CDR3 comprises 14 residues. The CDR3 loop reads CASTKDRLNSPLHF. Written as DNA, the CDR3 is TGTGCCAGTACCAAGGACAGATTAAATTCACCCCTCCACTTT.

This clone was seen once. The rearrangement joins TRBV3-1 (or the pseudogene TRBV3-2) to TRBJ1-1; D gene ambiguous. The germline V gene has CDR1 LGHDT and CDR2 YNNKEL (reference sequence). The V end lost 0 bases, the J end lost 4 bases, and 12 bases lay between the germline ends. The CDR3 consists of 15 residues. CDR3: CASSQDRPGGTEAFF. In nucleotides, the CDR3 is TGTGCCAGCAGCCAAGATAGGCCGGGAGGCACTGAAGCTTTCTTT.

The V gene is TRBV21-1, the J gene TRBJ2-3; the D call of TRBD1 is as the table states it, not checked on the DNA. TRBV21-1 is a listed pseudogene. This CDR3 is 15 amino acids long. CDR3 coding DNA: TGTGCCAGCACCCTAAGCACACAGGACACAGATACGCAGTATTTT. Protein sequence: CASTLSTQDTDTQYF.

V is TRBV7-8 and J is TRBJ2-5; 10 bases agree with TRBD1. Per germline, CDR1 SGHVS and CDR2 FQNEAQ. Trimming cost V 5 bases and J 3 bases; bases outside gene matches: 3. CDR3 size: 14 residues. The DNA of the CDR3 is TGTGCCAGCAGCCGGGGACAGGGGAAAGAGACCCAGTACTTC. Translating it yields CASSRGQGKETQYF.

A single count supports this clone. J is TRBJ2-7 and V is TRBV10-2; 8 nucleotides align to TRBD2. The germline V gene has CDR1 WSHSY and CDR2 SAAADI. The CDR3 has 15 residues. The ends lost 0 bases at V and 4 bases at J; junction bases unmatched: 5. CDR3 residues: CASSESAGLGYEQYF. The CDR3 DNA sequence: TGCGCCAGCAGTGAGTCAGCGGGACTAGGTTACGAGCAGTACTTC.

This chain joins TRBV28 and TRBJ2-7; 7 bases agree with TRBD1. V lost 0 bases and J lost 1; bases outside the gene matches: 3. This CDR3 has 15 amino acids. The germline V gene encodes CDR1 MDHEN and CDR2 SYDVKM. CDR3: CASSLWVGQSYEQYF. CDR3 nucleotide sequence: TGTGCCAGCAGTTTATGGGTGGGACAGTCCTACGAGCAGTACTTC.

The count of this clone is one. J is TRBJ1-5 and V is TRBV2; TRBD1 might be the D (6 bases). From germline, CDR1 is SNHLY and CDR2 FYNNEI. The CDR3 has 18 residues. Trimming removed 4 bases from V and 0 bases from J, with 19 bases in between. The CDR3 protein is CASSAYRGRGYSNQPQHF. CDR3 bases: TGTGCCAGCAGTGCTTACCGCGGCAGGGGTTATAGCAATCAGCCCCAGCATTTT.

The chain links TRBV18 to TRBJ2-1; D possibly corresponds to TRBD2 (5 bases). Germline-derived CDR1 and CDR2 are KGHSH and LQKENI. V was clipped by 3 bases and J by 10 bases, with 7 bases between them. The CDR3 is made up of 11 amino acids. The CDR3 DNA sequence: TGTGCCAGCTCACCCGGGGTCGAGCAGTTCTTC. Translated, it gives CASSPGVEQFF.

This clone was detected only a few times. The J gene is TRBJ1-6, the V gene TRBV4-1, with D tentatively TRBD1 (6 bases). Trimming stripped 3 bases from V and 6 bases from J, with 12 bases between. From germline, CDR1 is MGHRA and CDR2 YSYEKL. The CDR3 is 15 residues long. Here the CDR3 reads CASSQGRGSNSPLHF. Written as DNA, the CDR3 is TGCGCCAGCAGCCAGGGCAGGGGTAGTAATTCACCCCTCCACTTT.

The V call is TRBV6-1, the J call TRBJ2-7; TRBD2 might be the D (5 bases). Germline V gene sequence: CDR1 MNHNS, CDR2 SASEGT. The CDR3 runs to 13 residues. V was pared by 3 bases and J by 2 bases, with 8 bases between. Written as DNA, the CDR3 is TGTGCCAGCAGTGAGCTAGCTACCTACGAGCAGTACTTC. Amino acids: CASSELATYEQYF.

This clone has only one observation. The chain combines TRBV2 with TRBJ2-7; 10 positions agree with TRBD1. J gave up 1 base and V 6 bases, and 6 bases lay outside the gene matches. This CDR3 is built from 15 residues. CDR1 and CDR2 (germline): SNHLY, FYNNEI. Written as DNA, the CDR3 is TGTGCCAGCAGACGGACAGGGGGAGGATCCTACGAGCAGTACTTC. Amino acids: CASRRTGGGSYEQYF.

The chain carries TRBV4-3 and TRBJ2-3; 10 nucleotides align to TRBD2. V shed 1 base, J shed 1 base, and the junction held 11 bases outside the gene matches. The CDR3 totals 19 residues. Germline-derived CDR1 and CDR2 are LGHNA and YSLEER. The CDR3: CASSQGALAGSGGTDTQYF. Here the CDR3 DNA reads TGCGCCAGCAGCCAAGGGGCACTAGCGGGATCGGGCGGCACAGATACGCAGTATTTT.